A selection of T cell receptor beta chains follows, all from one sample in a study of blood T cell repertoires in COVID-19. Only in-frame clones appear in the TCRdb table, and some are missing; sequencing was by immunoSEQ multiplex PCR. In the table there are around 620,000 clones, about nine tenths of which are singletons. Sequencing used peripheral blood. Receptor source: a young woman with acute or convalescent COVID-19. Each CDR3 is given with its conserved first and last residue. The order of the fields is clone size, D gene, V gene, J gene, CDR3 protein, CDR3 DNA. The D gene is left open where the match is weak. Size values are once, few and many counts, or a class for expanded clones, and some rows have none.

>NA|NA|TRBV11-2|TRBJ1-1
CASSPHMDTEAFF
TGTGCCAGCAGCCCACACATGGACACTGAAGCTTTCTTT
>NA|NA|TRBV5-1|TRBJ2-3
CASSLAGGVADTQYF
TGCGCCAGCAGCTTGGCCGGGGGAGTGGCAGATACGCAGTATTTT
>NA|TRBD1|TRBV7-9|TRBJ1-1
CASTPDRGATEAFF
TGTGCCAGCACCCCGGACAGGGGAGCCACTGAAGCTTTCTTT
>NA|TRBD1|TRBV2|TRBJ1-4
CASSEDRAATNEKLFF
TGTGCCAGCAGTGAGGACAGGGCCGCAACTAATGAAAAACTGTTTTTT
>NA|NA|TRBV5-1|TRBJ1-2
CASREVNYGYTF
TGCGCCAGCAGAGAGGTGAACTATGGCTACACCTTC
>NA|NA|TRBV7-7|TRBJ2-3
CASSFLGGPGDTQYF
TGTGCCAGCAGCTTCCTCGGGGGGCCGGGAGATACGCAGTATTTT
>NA|NA|TRBV29-1|TRBJ1-2
CSVQPIYGYTF
TGCAGCGTCCAACCTATCTATGGCTACACCTTC
>NA|TRBD1|TRBV7-6|TRBJ1-5
CASSLLGTGANQPQHF
TGTGCCAGCAGCTTACTCGGGACAGGGGCCAATCAGCCCCAGCATTTT
>NA|NA|TRBV6-5|TRBJ2-7
CASRAGLGAYEQYF
TGTGCCAGCAGGGCAGGACTCGGGGCCTACGAGCAGTACTTC
>NA|TRBD1|TRBV5-1|TRBJ1-4
CASSLTGGNHEKLFF
TGCGCCAGCAGCTTGACAGGGGGCAATCATGAAAAACTGTTTTTT
>NA|NA|TRBV14|TRBJ2-2
CASSLLTGELFF
TGTGCCAGCAGCCTCCTCACCGGGGAGCTGTTTTTT
>NA|NA|TRBV14|TRBJ1-3
CASSQARSGNTIYF
TGTGCCAGCAGCCAAGCCCGCTCTGGAAACACCATATATTTT
>NA|TRBD1|TRBV30|TRBJ1-5
CAWSVKGQHSNQPQHF
TGTGCCTGGAGTGTCAAGGGACAGCATAGCAATCAGCCCCAGCATTTT
>NA|TRBD1|TRBV19|TRBJ1-2
CASSDRGRVHGYTF
TGTGCCAGCTCTGACAGGGGAAGAGTCCATGGCTACACCTTC
>NA|NA|TRBV19|TRBJ1-2
CATLEQSDNYGYTF
TGTGCCACCCTAGAGCAGAGTGATAACTATGGCTACACCTTC
>few|TRBD2|TRBV19|TRBJ2-5
CASSAAGGYETQYF
TGTGCCAGTAGTGCCGCGGGGGGGTACGAGACCCAGTACTTC
>NA|NA|TRBV19|TRBJ2-3
CASSISGGRDTQYF
TGTGCCAGTAGTATTTCGGGGGGCAGAGATACGCAGTATTTT
>once|TRBD1|TRBV23-1|TRBJ2-7
CASSQTGPRDRGPKQSYEQYF
TGCGCCAGCAGCCAAACCGGGCCAAGGGACAGGGGTCCGAAGCAGAGCTACGAGCAGTACTTC
>NA|NA|TRBV15|TRBJ2-1
CATSRAPRAGAHNEQFF
TGTGCCACCAGCAGAGCCCCGCGGGCGGGGGCCCACAATGAGCAGTTCTTC
>NA|TRBD2|TRBV5-4|TRBJ2-3
CASSRRGGTDTQYF
TGTGCCAGCAGCAGGCGGGGGGGCACAGATACGCAGTATTTT
>NA|NA|TRBV15|TRBJ2-5
CATSRGIQETQYF
TGTGCCACCAGCAGGGGCATCCAAGAGACCCAGTACTTC
>NA|NA|TRBV5-5|TRBJ1-5
CASSMTVDNQPQHF
TGTGCCAGCAGCATGACAGTTGATAATCAGCCCCAGCATTTT
>NA|TRBD1|TRBV7-9|TRBJ1-1
CASSPGQGELGTEAFF
TGTGCCAGCAGCCCAGGACAGGGAGAATTGGGCACTGAAGCTTTCTTT
>NA|NA|TRBV15|TRBJ1-5
CATSRDRSGRQPQHF
TGTGCCACCAGCAGAGATCGTAGTGGGAGACAGCCCCAGCATTTT
>NA|NA|TRBV5-1|TRBJ2-3
CASSVGWEADTQYF
TGCGCCAGCAGCGTGGGATGGGAGGCAGATACGCAGTATTTT
>NA|NA|TRBV7-2|TRBJ1-1
CASSFQSNTEAFF
TGTGCCAGCAGCTTTCAGTCGAACACTGAAGCTTTCTTT
>NA|TRBD1|TRBV2|TRBJ1-3
CASRLGQGTGNTIYF
TGTGCCAGCAGACTCGGACAGGGGACTGGAAACACCATATATTTT
>NA|NA|TRBV5-6|TRBJ1-3
CASSRQLLAGNTIYF
TGTGCCAGCAGTCGACAGTTGCTTGCTGGAAACACCATATATTTT
>once|NA|TRBV3-1/TRBV3-2|TRBJ1-3
CASSRASGLGSGNTIYF
TGTGCCAGCAGCCGCGCTTCAGGGTTAGGGTCTGGAAACACCATATATTTT
>NA|NA|TRBV9|TRBJ2-3
CASSVEIADTQYF
TGTGCCAGCAGCGTAGAAATCGCAGATACGCAGTATTTT
>NA|TRBD1|TRBV24-1|TRBJ2-2
CATSDRSQGQANTGELFF
TGTGCCACCAGTGACAGATCGCAGGGACAGGCAAACACCGGGGAGCTGTTTTTT
>NA|TRBD1|TRBV3-1/TRBV3-2|TRBJ2-7
CASSYTGTAAYEQYF
TGTGCCAGCAGCTACACCGGGACAGCGGCCTACGAGCAGTACTTC
>NA|TRBD2|TRBV6-5|TRBJ2-2
CASSRGGRPGELFF
TGTGCCAGCAGTCGCGGGGGAAGGCCCGGGGAGCTGTTTTTT
>NA|TRBD1|TRBV3-1/TRBV3-2|TRBJ1-1
CASSLGTGEGTEAFF
TGTGCCAGCAGCCTAGGGACAGGGGAGGGCACTGAAGCTTTCTTT
>NA|TRBD2|TRBV10-3|TRBJ2-1
CAISEAGLAGVDEQFF
TGTGCCATCAGTGAGGCGGGACTAGCGGGGGTGGATGAGCAGTTCTTC
>few|NA|TRBV10-3|TRBJ2-7
CAISKTDRPWEQYF
TGTGCCATCAGCAAGACAGACCGTCCCTGGGAGCAGTACTTC
>NA|NA|TRBV5-6|TRBJ2-5
CASSMRWETQYF
TGTGCCAGCAGCATGAGATGGGAGACCCAGTACTTC
>NA|NA|TRBV12-2|TRBJ1-2
CASRLRRDRGYYGYTF
TGTGCAAGTCGCTTACGGAGGGACAGGGGATACTATGGCTACACCTTC
>NA|NA|TRBV11-1|TRBJ1-1
CASSLKQNTEAFF
TGTGCCAGCAGCTTGAAACAGAACACTGAAGCTTTCTTT
>once|NA|TRBV30|TRBJ1-5
CAWGRFDQPQHF
TGTGCCTGGGGGAGGTTTGATCAGCCCCAGCATTTT
>NA|NA|TRBV4-3|TRBJ1-6
CASSQSTGHNSPLHF
TGCGCCAGCAGCCAATCGACAGGCCATAATTCACCCCTCCACTTT
>NA|NA|TRBV18|TRBJ2-7
CASSPPGQGLYEQYF
TGTGCCAGCTCACCCCCGGGCCAGGGGTTGTACGAGCAGTACTTC
>NA|NA|TRBV6-1|TRBJ1-2
CASREARDYGYTF
TGTGCCAGCAGGGAAGCACGGGACTATGGCTACACCTTC
>NA|TRBD1|TRBV25-1|TRBJ1-1
CASSETGGKAEAFF
TGTGCCAGCAGTGAAACAGGGGGCAAGGCTGAAGCTTTCTTT
>once|NA|TRBV6-1|TRBJ1-4
CASSESSLQGPTNEKLFF
TGTGCCAGCAGTGAAAGCTCCCTACAGGGACCAACTAATGAAAAACTGTTTTTT
>once|TRBD1|TRBV7-9|TRBJ1-1
CASITDRGRSEAFF
TGTGCCAGCATCACTGACAGGGGGCGGTCTGAAGCTTTCTTT
>NA|NA|TRBV15|TRBJ1-3
CATSRPDFSGNTIYF
TGTGCCACCAGCAGGCCCGACTTTTCTGGAAACACCATATATTTT
>NA|NA|TRBV7-9|TRBJ1-2
CASSLIAVYGYTF
TGTGCCAGCAGCTTAATAGCCGTCTATGGCTACACCTTC
>NA|NA|TRBV5-1|TRBJ2-3
CASSLDQVPDTQYF
TGCGCCAGCAGCTTGGACCAGGTCCCAGATACGCAGTATTTT
>NA|NA|TRBV19|TRBJ1-2
CASSPPGGDWGYGYTF
TGTGCCAGTAGTCCTCCCGGTGGGGACTGGGGCTATGGCTACACCTTC
>NA|TRBD1|TRBV15|TRBJ2-7
CATSEAGQGKYEQYF
TGTGCCACCAGCGAAGCGGGACAGGGAAAGTACGAGCAGTACTTC
>NA|NA|TRBV29-1|TRBJ2-6
CSVGAGSSSSGANVLTF
TGCAGCGTTGGGGCCGGGAGCTCCAGCTCTGGGGCCAACGTCCTGACTTTC
>few|TRBD1|TRBV6-5|TRBJ1-3
CASSGQGNTIYF
TGTGCCAGTTCGGGACAGGGAAACACCATATATTTT
>NA|NA|TRBV30|TRBJ1-5
CAWTGSGDNQPQHF
TGTGCCTGGACGGGGTCAGGGGACAATCAGCCCCAGCATTTT
>NA|TRBD2|TRBV11-3|TRBJ2-1
CASGSGGRNEQFF
TGTGCCAGCGGTAGCGGGGGAAGGAATGAGCAGTTCTTC
>NA|NA|TRBV7-9|TRBJ2-7
CASSWGGPEQYF
TGTGCCAGCAGCTGGGGGGGGCCCGAGCAGTACTTC
>NA|NA|TRBV5-4|TRBJ1-2
CASSLTNRRANYGYTF
TGTGCCAGCAGCTTGACAAACCGACGGGCTAACTATGGCTACACCTTC